The rows below give T cell receptor beta chains drawn from one sample of a study of blood T cell repertoires in COVID-19. Profiled with immunoSEQ multiplex PCR; TCRdb holds only in-frame clones, not every one. This table has roughly 190,000 clones, 84% appearing once. The sequencing sample was made of PBMCs or T cells enriched from blood (not recorded which). The origin of the receptors is a woman in her 30s who had been exposed to COVID-19. Both conserved end residues are part of each CDR3. A D gene is named only where the DNA matches it firmly. Clone size is shown for a subset of rows, as once, few, many or a class of expanded clone.

>13|TRBV5-4|TRBJ2-7|NA|NA
CASSFERSGEQYF
TGTGCCAGCAGCTTCGAACGTTCCGGCGAGCAGTACTTC
>16|TRBV27|TRBJ2-1|NA|TRBD2
CASSLSGAPSYNEQFF
TGTGCCAGCAGTCTAAGCGGGGCACCTTCCTACAATGAGCAGTTCTTC
>15|TRBV6-2/TRBV6-3|TRBJ1-5|NA|TRBD1
CASSADRGGDQPQHF
TGTGCCAGCAGTGCGGACAGGGGGGGAGATCAGCCCCAGCATTTT
>15|TRBV27|TRBJ2-3|once|TRBD2
CASSFAGGLGDTQYF
TGTGCCAGCAGTTTCGCGGGGGGGCTCGGAGATACGCAGTATTTT
>15|TRBV7-8|TRBJ2-7|NA|NA
CASSPGSLSSYEQYF
TGTGCCAGCAGCCCGGGGTCATTAAGCTCCTACGAGCAGTACTTC
>14|TRBV10-2|TRBJ1-1|NA|TRBD1
CASSDPGQDNKAFF
TGCGCCAGCAGTGACCCGGGACAGGACAACAAAGCTTTCTTT
>14|TRBV9|TRBJ1-1|NA|TRBD1
CASSVGQGGTEAFF
TGTGCCAGCAGCGTAGGGCAGGGGGGCACTGAAGCTTTCTTT
>15|TRBV7-9|TRBJ2-5|once|TRBD2
CASSPELAGEETQYF
TGTGCCAGCAGCCCCGAACTAGCGGGGGAAGAGACCCAGTACTTC
>15|TRBV30|TRBJ2-5|NA|NA
CAWSGSQGRQETQYF
TGTGCCTGGAGTGGAAGTCAGGGTCGCCAAGAGACCCAGTACTTC
>13|TRBV4-2|TRBJ2-7|NA|NA
CASSRLQDYEQYF
TGTGCCAGCAGCCGATTACAGGACTACGAGCAGTACTTC
>13|TRBV10-3|TRBJ1-1|NA|TRBD1
CAISESTGAEAFF
TGTGCCATCAGTGAGTCTACAGGGGCTGAAGCTTTCTTT
>14|TRBV27|TRBJ2-7|NA|TRBD1
CASSPRTGNYEQYF
TGTGCCAGCAGTCCTAGGACAGGGAATTACGAGCAGTACTTC
>17|TRBV6-6|TRBJ2-1|NA|TRBD1
CASSRQLRQGAGNEQFF
TGTGCCAGCAGCCGACAACTTAGACAGGGGGCAGGGAATGAGCAGTTCTTC
>18|TRBV6-2/TRBV6-3|TRBJ1-5|once|TRBD1
CASSYTAHTGVINQPQHF
TGTGCCAGCAGTTACACGGCCCACACAGGGGTAATCAATCAGCCCCAGCATTTT
>18|TRBV23-1|TRBJ2-3|NA|TRBD2
CASSQGGSGGPLTDTQYF
TGCGCCAGCAGTCAAGGAGGTAGCGGGGGACCACTCACAGATACGCAGTATTTT
>15|TRBV30|TRBJ1-2|many|TRBD1
CAWSRDRAITYGYTF
TGTGCCTGGAGTCGTGACAGGGCCATCACCTATGGCTACACCTTC
>15|TRBV18|TRBJ2-5|NA|TRBD2
CASSPTSGGSETQYF
TGTGCCAGCTCACCGACTAGCGGGGGGTCTGAGACCCAGTACTTC
>15|TRBV10-2|TRBJ1-6|NA|NA
CASSDGSSYNSPLHF
TGCGCCAGCAGTGACGGGAGCTCCTATAATTCACCCCTCCACTTT
>12|TRBV12-3/TRBV12-4|TRBJ1-2|once|NA
CASTQTNYGYTF
TGTGCCAGCACACAGACTAACTATGGCTACACCTTC
>13|TRBV12-3/TRBV12-4|TRBJ2-1|NA|NA
CASTTRLYNEQFF
TGTGCCAGCACCACCCGACTGTACAATGAGCAGTTCTTC
>13|TRBV6-5|TRBJ2-5|NA|TRBD1
CASTPYRGETQYF
TGTGCCAGCACACCCTACAGGGGAGAGACCCAGTACTTC
>12|TRBV12-3/TRBV12-4|TRBJ1-2|NA|NA
CASSLDFGGYTF
TGTGCCAGCAGTTTAGATTTCGGTGGCTACACCTTC
>16|TRBV5-6|TRBJ2-2|NA|TRBD2
CASSLQLAGGTGELFF
TGTGCCAGCAGCTTGCAACTAGCGGGGGGTACCGGGGAGCTGTTTTTT
>12|TRBV12-3/TRBV12-4|TRBJ2-3|NA|NA
CASRVVADTQYF
TGTGCCAGCAGGGTAGTAGCAGATACGCAGTATTTT
>16|TRBV2|TRBJ1-1|once|TRBD1
CASSEAIRTGNTEAFF
TGTGCCAGCAGTGAAGCCATTCGGACAGGCAACACTGAAGCTTTCTTT
>13|TRBV5-5|TRBJ2-7|once|NA
CASSWAGTYEQYF
TGTGCCAGCAGCTGGGCGGGGACGTACGAGCAGTACTTC
>12|TRBV19|TRBJ2-3|NA|NA
CASSYFTDTQYF
TGTGCCAGTAGCTATTTCACAGATACGCAGTATTTT
>16|TRBV5-1|TRBJ2-1|NA|TRBD2
CASSLAQLAGGLEQFF
TGCGCCAGCAGCTTGGCCCAGTTAGCGGGGGGGCTTGAGCAGTTCTTC
>12|TRBV9|TRBJ2-7|NA|NA
CASGGGGYEQYF
TGTGCCAGCGGAGGGGGCGGCTACGAGCAGTACTTC
>14|TRBV20-1|TRBJ2-5|NA|TRBD2
CSASIQRGEETQYF
TGCAGTGCTAGTATACAGCGGGGGGAAGAGACCCAGTACTTC
>16|TRBV5-1|TRBJ2-3|NA|NA
CASSLNDTMGTDTQYF
TGCGCCAGCAGCTTAAATGACACCATGGGCACAGATACGCAGTATTTT
>15|TRBV6-5|TRBJ2-5|NA|NA
CASTRSGKAQETQYF
TGTGCCAGCACGAGGAGTGGTAAAGCTCAAGAGACCCAGTACTTC
>17|TRBV18|TRBJ2-1|NA|TRBD2
CASSALFTSGGNHEQFF
TGTGCCAGCTCAGCCCTATTTACTAGCGGGGGGAACCATGAGCAGTTCTTC
>13|TRBV6-5|TRBJ1-6|NA|NA
CASWGEASTPLHF
TGTGCCAGCTGGGGGGAAGCCAGCACACCCCTCCACTTT
>16|TRBV6-6|TRBJ1-3|once|NA
CASTLGSGVSGNTIYF
TGTGCCAGCACCCTGGGGTCAGGGGTCTCTGGAAACACCATATATTTT
>14|TRBV9|TRBJ1-5|NA|NA
CASSVGEESQPQHF
TGTGCCAGCAGCGTAGGGGAGGAGAGTCAGCCCCAGCATTTT
>16|TRBV7-2|TRBJ2-2|NA|NA
CASSLSGLPDTGELFF
TGTGCCAGCAGCTTATCCGGACTGCCGGACACCGGGGAGCTGTTTTTT
>17|TRBV7-6|TRBJ2-2|NA|NA
CASSSDLGGLGTGELFF
TGTGCCAGCAGCTCCGACTTAGGCGGTCTTGGCACCGGGGAGCTGTTTTTT
>15|TRBV14|TRBJ1-1|NA|TRBD1
CASSQTGQMNTEAFF
TGTGCCAGCAGCCAAACGGGACAGATGAACACTGAAGCTTTCTTT
>17|TRBV24-1|TRBJ2-2|NA|TRBD1
CATSDSGQGAFTGELFF
TGTGCCACCAGTGACTCGGGACAGGGGGCTTTCACCGGGGAGCTGTTTTTT
>18|TRBV5-7|TRBJ1-2|NA|TRBD1
CASSPTRDRGAPNYGYTF
TGTGCCAGCAGCCCGACCCGGGACAGGGGCGCTCCTAACTATGGCTACACCTTC
>14|TRBV19|TRBJ2-5|NA|TRBD1
CASKGAGRRETQYF
TGTGCCAGTAAGGGGGCAGGCAGGCGAGAGACCCAGTACTTC
>15|TRBV27|TRBJ2-5|NA|NA
CATSTTLGASGTQYF
TGTGCCACCTCTACTACCCTGGGGGCCTCGGGGACCCAGTACTTC
>14|TRBV7-9|TRBJ2-3|NA|NA
CASSPWTGTDTQYF
TGTGCCAGCAGCCCTTGGACAGGCACAGATACGCAGTATTTT
>18|TRBV7-5|TRBJ2-1|few|NA
CARSLARASQRTYNEQFF
TGTGCCAGAAGCTTAGCGCGGGCTAGTCAAAGGACCTACAATGAGCAGTTCTTC
>14|TRBV27|TRBJ1-4|NA|TRBD1
CASSQQGLNEKLFF
TGTGCCAGCAGTCAACAGGGGCTTAATGAAAAACTGTTTTTT
>17|TRBV7-9|TRBJ2-3|NA|TRBD2
CASRPLLGLAGVDTQYF
TGTGCCAGCAGACCCTTGTTGGGACTAGCGGGGGTCGATACGCAGTATTTT
>16|TRBV5-1|TRBJ1-2|NA|TRBD1
CASSLELGGAIGGYTF
TGCGCCAGCAGCTTAGAATTAGGGGGCGCAATCGGTGGCTACACCTTC
>13|TRBV7-6|TRBJ1-1|NA|TRBD1
CASSLDRGAEAFF
TGTGCCAGCAGCTTGGACAGGGGAGCTGAAGCTTTCTTT
>13|TRBV29-1|TRBJ1-1|NA|TRBD1
CSVEWTGRRKAFF
TGCAGCGTTGAGTGGACAGGCCGGAGGAAAGCTTTCTTT
>17|TRBV19|TRBJ2-7|NA|NA
CASSIVSAAGNPYEQYF
TGTGCCAGTAGTATAGTATCGGCGGCAGGGAACCCTTACGAGCAGTACTTC
>15|TRBV7-7|TRBJ1-1|NA|TRBD1
CASSLPTGQNTEAFF
TGTGCTAGCAGCTTACCGACAGGGCAGAACACTGAAGCTTTCTTT
>15|TRBV2|TRBJ2-1|few|TRBD2
CASRVAGSPVNEQFF
TGTGCCAGCAGGGTAGCGGGGAGCCCGGTCAATGAGCAGTTCTTC
>13|TRBV9|TRBJ1-2|NA|NA
CASSVTGSGGYTF
TGTGCCAGCAGCGTAACGGGGAGCGGTGGCTACACCTTC
>11|TRBV19|TRBJ1-1|NA|TRBD1
CASRAGGSAFF
TGTGCCAGTAGGGCAGGGGGAAGTGCTTTCTTT
>13|TRBV30|TRBJ1-4|NA|TRBD1
CALGGQGNEKLFF
TGTGCCTTGGGGGGACAGGGAAATGAAAAACTGTTTTTT
>17|TRBV24-1|TRBJ2-3|NA|NA
CATSEALQGGGADTQYF
TGTGCCACCAGTGAAGCGCTCCAGGGAGGGGGAGCAGATACGCAGTATTTT
>11|TRBV25-1|TRBJ2-1|NA|NA
CASSEYREQFF
TGTGCCAGCAGTGAATACCGGGAGCAGTTCTTC
>13|TRBV7-6|TRBJ1-2|NA|NA
CASSLGAGVSYTF
TGTGCCAGCAGCTTAGGTGCGGGAGTGAGCTACACCTTC